A selection of T cell receptor beta chains follows, all from one sample in a study of cytomegalovirus exposure and HLA in healthy donors. Sequencing was performed with immunoSEQ multiplex PCR; in TCRdb, only in-frame clones are kept and a portion is missing. The sample lists 80,000 to 95,000 clones, about 68% occurring once. The specimen was PBMCs. The receptors were gathered from a human donor in good health. The conserved cysteine and the conserved F or W are not part of the CDR3 here.

V: TRBV10-3
J: TRBJ2-2
length: 13
CDR3: AIRQGGPNTGELF

V: TRBV18
J: .
length: 11
CDR3: ASSPGQSGEQY

V: TRBV5-1
J: TRBJ1-2
length: 13
CDR3: ASSFGQGRADGYT

V: TRBV9
J: TRBJ1-6
length: 12
CDR3: ASSSGQKVSPLH

V: TRBV5-4
J: TRBJ1-6
length: 13
CDR3: ASSSTGSYNSPLH

V: TRBV27
J: TRBJ2-2
length: 16
CDR3: ASSFTSRGAGGTGELF

V: TRBV10-3
J: TRBJ2-3
length: 16
CDR3: AISAPPGLAGGGDTQY

V: TRBV18
J: TRBJ1-3
length: 10
CDR3: ASSGPRDTIY

V: TRBV6-5
J: TRBJ1-6
length: 11
CDR3: ASREYGDSPLH

V: TRBV7-2
J: TRBJ2-5
length: 14
CDR3: ASSLWPGQGGETQY

V: TRBV5-1
J: TRBJ1-1
length: 13
CDR3: ASSLVSGGDTEAF

V: TRBV7-3
J: TRBJ2-2
length: 13
CDR3: ASSLQGSGTGELF

V: TRBV7-6
J: TRBJ1-4
length: 12
CDR3: ASKADFGNEKLF

V: TRBV14
J: TRBJ1-6
length: 13
CDR3: ASSQEAGYNSPLH

V: TRBV5-6
J: TRBJ1-5
length: 11
CDR3: ASSSTGNQPQH

V: TRBV6-5
J: TRBJ2-7
length: 14
CDR3: ASSYRGRQGAYEQY

V: TRBV7-2
J: TRBJ2-7
length: 12
CDR3: ASSLVGRRREQY

V: TRBV7-3
J: TRBJ2-5
length: 13
CDR3: ASSPWGQGEETQY

V: TRBV15
J: TRBJ2-1
length: 14
CDR3: ATRLAGGLERNEQF

V: TRBV7-3
J: TRBJ2-3
length: 15
CDR3: ASSSQMAGFSTDTQY